The 32 T cell receptor beta chains reported below all come from one sample, sequenced in a study of T cells after yellow fever vaccination. Using its own MiXCR run on the 5' RACE reads, TCRdb lists one record per CDR3 protein. The sample has under 200,000 distinct CDR3 sequences; around 7.2% are singletons. The specimen was CD4+ T cells sorted from PBMCs, collected 5 to 6 days after the first yellow fever vaccination. These receptor sequences come from a man aged 18 to 29 who received the YFV17D yellow fever vaccine.

This chain connects TRBV4-3 to TRBJ2-3, with D perhaps TRBD2 (5 bases). Between the trimmed V and J ends, which lost 0 bases and 4 bases, there was a span of 14 bases. Germline CDR1 reads LGHNA; CDR2 reads YSLEER. The CDR3 is 16 residues long. CDR3 residues: CASSQDTSFGADTQYF. Here the CDR3 DNA reads TGCGCCAGCAGCCAAGATACCAGCTTCGGGGCAGATACGCAGTATTTT.

The chain is built from TRBV6-2 or TRBV6-3 and TRBJ2-3; D gene uncertain. Trimming shortened V by 4 bases and J by 5 bases, and 7 bases separated the two germline ends. The CDR3 spans 12 residues. The germline V gene has CDR1 MNHEY and CDR2 SVGEGT. CDR3 region: CASSSLIDTQYF. The CDR3 DNA reads TGTGCCAGCAGTTCCCTCATAGATACGCAGTATTTT.

In its sample, this clonotype was seen many times. The chain couples TRBV7-2 to TRBJ2-5, with D tentatively TRBD2 (6 bases). Trimming cost V 0 bases and J 0 bases, with 8 bases left between them. Germline CDR1 is SGHTA and CDR2 is FQGNSA. CDR3 length equals 15 residues. CDR3 sequence: CASSLAGGYQETQYF. As DNA, the CDR3 is TGTGCCAGCAGCTTAGCTGGGGGGTACCAAGAGACCCAGTACTTC.

This clonotype came up a few times. V and J are TRBV6-6 and TRBJ2-3, with D unclear. Trimming left V 2 bases short and J 7 bases short, with 7 bases between. Germline V gene data show CDR1 as MNHNY and CDR2 as SVGAGI (reference sequence). This CDR3 is built from 12 residues. CDR3 coding DNA: TGTGCCAGCAGTTACCCTCTAAATACGCAGTATTTT. It encodes CASSYPLNTQYF.

This clonotype was observed at least ten times. The chain uses TRBV5-6 and TRBJ1-2; D is undetermined. Germline assignment: CDR1 SGHDT and CDR2 YYEEEE. CDR3 size: 14 residues. The germline V and J ends were trimmed by 0 bases and 5 bases, with 11 bases remaining between them. This CDR3 reads CASSLGRNNYGYTF. As DNA, the CDR3 is TGTGCCAGCAGCTTGGGCAGGAACAATTATGGCTACACCTTC.

This clonotype was observed a handful of times. The chain carries TRBV5-6 and TRBJ2-1, with 10 bases identical to TRBD2. Germline V CDR1 and CDR2: SGHDT, YYEEEE. The CDR3 spans 15 residues. With 4 bases clipped from V and 7 bases from J, the junction kept 8 bases outside the gene matches. CDR3 nucleotides: TGTGCCAGCAGCCCAGCGGGGGGGCCTCGGAATGAGCAGTTCTTC. It yields the protein CASSPAGGPRNEQFF.

This clonotype was observed a handful of times. V gene TRBV20-1 combines with J gene TRBJ2-3; the D is unclear. Germline loops: CDR1 DFQATT, CDR2 SNEGSKA (reference sequence). The CDR3 runs to 14 residues. Trimming removed 3 bases at V and 2 bases at J, with 12 bases between. The CDR3: CSASGSPFTDTQYF. The DNA of the CDR3 is TGCAGTGCTAGTGGCAGCCCCTTCACAGATACGCAGTATTTT.

This clonotype was recorded at least ten times. This chain joins TRBV7-2 and TRBJ2-3; TRBD1 might be the D (6 bases). The V end was cut by 5 bases, the J end by 5 bases, with 11 bases between. Per the germline V gene, CDR1 is SGHTA and CDR2 is FQGNSA. The CDR3 spans 13 residues. The DNA for the CDR3 is TGTGCCAGCAGCCATCAACAGGGAGATACGCAGTATTTT. Amino acids: CASSHQQGDTQYF.

This clonotype has only a few counts. This chain joins TRBV6-2 or TRBV6-3 and TRBJ2-4, with D hard to call. Germline loops: CDR1 MNHEY, CDR2 SVGEGT. This CDR3 has 10 amino acids. V was cut by 8 bases and J by 14 bases, with 13 bases left in between. CDR3 in amino acids: CASGRASEYF. Written as DNA, the CDR3 is TGTGCCAGCGGACGCGCATCCGAGTACTTC.

DNA for the CDR3: TGTGCCAGCAGGGGCCGACACGGGTCAGCGGATGGCTACACCTTC. It is translated as CASRGRHGSADGYTF. V and J are TRBV2 and TRBJ1-2; no definite D call. The CDR3 contains 15 residues. Germline CDR1 SNHLY, CDR2 FYNNEI. Trimming stripped 6 bases from V and 6 bases from J, with 20 bases between.

The V and J genes are TRBV24-1 and TRBJ1-2; tentatively, D is TRBD1 (5 bases). Germline V CDR1 and CDR2: KGHDR, SFDVKD. The CDR3 has 15 amino acids. V gave up 3 bases and J gave up 7 bases, with 17 bases separating them. CDR3 sequence: CATSDPGIPLSGYTF. The CDR3 nucleotides are TGTGCCACCAGTGATCCAGGGATTCCCCTTTCTGGCTACACCTTC.

The sample holds many counts of this clonotype. V usage is TRBV27 and J usage is TRBJ1-4; TRBD1 matches at 8 bases. The CDR3 spans 16 residues. V shed 2 bases, J shed 2 bases, and the junction held 4 bases outside the gene matches. Per the germline V gene, CDR1 is MNHEY and CDR2 is SMNVEV (reference sequence). CDR3 sequence: CASSLDRGYTNEKLFF. CDR3 DNA sequence: TGTGCCAGCAGTTTAGACAGGGGATATACTAATGAAAAACTGTTTTTT.

The chain joins TRBV5-1 to TRBJ1-1; maybe TRBD1 (6 bases). Trimming took off 0 bases at V and 4 bases at J, with 16 bases between the two ends. This CDR3 is built from 16 residues. The germline V gene has CDR1 SGHRS and CDR2 YFSETQ. The CDR3 reads CASSLAGAPGGTEAFF. The CDR3 DNA reads TGCGCCAGCAGCTTGGCGGGGGCTCCGGGAGGCACTGAAGCTTTCTTT.

This clonotype was seen repeatedly, ten times or more. As DNA, the CDR3 is TGCAGTGCTATGCGACAGAACAATGAGCAGTTCTTC. Protein: CSAMRQNNEQFF. The chain combines TRBV20-1 with TRBJ2-1; TRBD1 is a possible D gene (5 bases). This CDR3 is 12 amino acids long. CDR1 is DFQATT and CDR2 is SNEGSKA in the germline V gene (reference sequence). The V end was cut by 4 bases, the J end by 5 bases, with 9 bases between.

This clonotype was detected a few times. The rearrangement uses TRBV7-8 and TRBJ2-3; D may be TRBD2 (6 bases). The CDR3 is 14 amino acids. Germline V gene data show CDR1 as SGHVS and CDR2 as FQNEAQ. Between the trimmed V and J ends, which lost 5 bases and 2 bases, there was a span of 11 bases. The DNA for the CDR3 is TGTGCCAGCAGCCAGACTAGATTCACAGATACGCAGTATTTT. This codes for CASSQTRFTDTQYF.

At least ten counts were recorded for this clonotype. This rearrangement joins TRBV6-5 to TRBJ1-3, with D possibly matching TRBD1 (5 bases). Trimming took off 2 bases at V and 1 base at J, with 9 bases between the two ends. Germline assignment: CDR1 MNHEY and CDR2 SVGAGI. The CDR3 length is 15 residues. The CDR3 sequence is CASSYGGTSGNTIYF. CDR3 coding DNA: TGTGCCAGCAGTTACGGGGGGACGTCTGGAAACACCATATATTTT.

This clonotype was counted a few times. The V call is TRBV7-2, the J call TRBJ2-5, with D perhaps TRBD1 (5 bases). Germline V gene data show CDR1 as SGHTA and CDR2 as FQGNSA. V was cut by 7 bases and J by 1 base, with 13 bases left in between. The CDR3 is made up of 14 amino acids. CDR3 region: CASTESRAQETQYF. The CDR3 DNA reads as TGTGCCAGCACCGAGTCCAGGGCCCAAGAGACCCAGTACTTC.

This clonotype was detected ten times or more. The genes are TRBV6-2 or TRBV6-3 and TRBJ1-1, with 8 nucleotides matching TRBD1. The CDR3 covers 16 residues. V gave up 5 bases and J gave up 5 bases; unmatched junction bases: 13. Germline values: CDR1 MNHEY, CDR2 SVGEGT. This chain's CDR3 is CASSPGQGNSWTEAFF. Here the CDR3 DNA reads TGTGCCAGCAGTCCCGGACAGGGAAATAGTTGGACTGAAGCTTTCTTT.

In its sample, this clonotype was seen many times. The gene calls are TRBV5-1 and TRBJ2-3, with TRBD2 as a possible D gene (6 bases). Trimming cost V 5 bases and J 2 bases, with 12 bases left between them. This CDR3 is built from 14 residues. Per the germline V gene, CDR1 is SGHRS and CDR2 is YFSETQ. The CDR3 sequence: CASRPGEPTDTQYF. The CDR3 DNA follows: TGCGCCAGCAGGCCGGGGGAACCCACAGATACGCAGTATTTT. Drawing the rest from reference TRBV5-1 and TRBJ2-3, the complete variable domain is KAGVTQTPRYLIKTRGQQVTLSCSPISGHRSVSWYQQTPGQGLQFLFEYFSETQRNKGNFPGRFSGRQFSNSRSEMNVSTLELGDSALYLCASRPGEPTDTQYFGPGTRLTVL.

This clonotype occurred many times. The V gene is TRBV12-3 or TRBV12-4, the J gene TRBJ1-2; D is ambiguous. The CDR3 is made up of 13 amino acids. V lost 3 bases, J lost 4 bases, and 9 bases lay in between. The CDR3 nucleotides read TGTGCCAGCAGTTTCCTGGGGAGCTATGGCTACACCTTC. Its protein product is CASSFLGSYGYTF.

This sequence joins TRBV5-1 and TRBJ2-1; D is unresolved. This CDR3 comprises 14 residues. V lost 5 bases to trimming and J lost 0 bases, with 9 bases between them. The germline V gene encodes CDR1 SGHRS and CDR2 YFSETQ. CDR3 protein: CASSSPSSYNEQFF. In DNA form, the CDR3 reads TGCGCCAGCAGTTCACCCAGCTCCTACAATGAGCAGTTCTTC.

V is TRBV4-1 and J is TRBJ1-5, with D hard to call. Germline V gene data show CDR1 as MGHRA and CDR2 as YSYEKL. Trimming cost V 1 base and J 9 bases, with 7 bases left between them. The CDR3 runs to 12 residues. In DNA form, the CDR3 reads TGCGCCAGCAGCCAAGGCATTTGGCCCCAGCATTTT. Translation: CASSQGIWPQHF.

At least ten counts were recorded for this clonotype. The genes are TRBV5-1 and TRBJ1-4, with 11 bases fitting TRBD1. This CDR3 is built from 15 residues. V was pared by 4 bases and J by 6 bases, with 5 bases of the junction left unmatched. The V gene's germline CDR1 is SGHRS and CDR2 YFSETQ. CDR3 protein: CASSPTDRGHEKLFF. In DNA form, the CDR3 reads TGCGCCAGCAGCCCAACGGACAGGGGGCATGAAAAACTGTTTTTT.

This clonotype was seen a handful of times. The chain couples TRBV20-1 to TRBJ2-7; possibly TRBD2 for D (5 bases). Germline assignment: CDR1 DFQATT and CDR2 SNEGSKA (reference sequence). The length of the CDR3 is 12 residues. V was shortened by 3 bases and J by 2 bases, with 8 bases between the two germline ends. CDR3 amino acids: CSASGNTYEQYF. CDR3 bases: TGCAGTGCTAGCGGGAACACCTACGAGCAGTACTTC.

This clonotype was detected ten times or more. V and J are TRBV5-1 and TRBJ2-7; 10 bases agree with TRBD1. Per germline, CDR1 SGHRS and CDR2 YFSETQ. The CDR3 covers 15 residues. After removal of 4 bases from V and 5 bases from J, the junction contained 9 bases not matched to a gene. The CDR3 DNA reads TGCGCCAGCAGCGAACCGGGACAGGGGTACCACGAGCAGTACTTC. It specifies CASSEPGQGYHEQYF.

This clonotype was picked up a small number of times. This rearrangement joins TRBV19 to TRBJ2-2; the D is unclear. The CDR3 contains 13 residues. Looked up from germline, CDR1 is LNHDA and CDR2 is SQIVND (reference sequence). With 3 bases removed from V and 4 bases from J, the gap between germline ends came to 6 bases. The CDR3 reads CASSIQLTGELFF. DNA of the CDR3: TGTGCCAGTAGTATTCAGCTCACCGGGGAGCTGTTTTTT.

This clonotype was counted many times. This chain joins TRBV18 and TRBJ2-5; no reliable D call. The CDR3 spans 13 residues. V lost 3 bases, J lost 4 bases, and 9 bases lay in between. Germline V gene lookup returns CDR1 KGHSH and CDR2 LQKENI. The CDR3 loop reads CASSPYSGETQYF. As DNA, the CDR3 is TGTGCCAGCTCACCTTACTCGGGAGAGACCCAGTACTTC.

This clonotype was observed a handful of times. This sequence joins TRBV11-2 and TRBJ2-5, with TRBD2 matching over 9 bases. The ends lost 5 bases at V and 4 bases at J; junction bases unmatched: 8. Germline CDR1 reads SGHAT; CDR2 reads FQNNGV. The CDR3 runs to 15 residues. CDR3 residues: CASSGRLAGVETQYF. The CDR3 coding sequence is TGTGCCAGCAGCGGTCGTTTAGCGGGGGTAGAGACCCAGTACTTC.

This clonotype has only a few counts. The CDR3 spells CASSVSIAPIGYTF. Here the CDR3 DNA reads TGTGCCAGCAGCGTTTCTATTGCCCCTATCGGCTACACCTTC. This chain links TRBV2 with TRBJ1-2; no clear D gene. Germline V CDR1 and CDR2: SNHLY, FYNNEI. The CDR3 totals 14 residues. V lost 6 bases to trimming and J lost 8 bases, with 19 bases between them.

This clonotype was seen repeatedly, ten times or more. The rearrangement joins TRBV5-1 to TRBJ1-2; D is possibly TRBD1 (6 bases). This CDR3 region has 13 residues. Germline CDR1 is SGHRS and CDR2 is YFSETQ. The V and J ends lost 4 bases and 4 bases respectively, with 11 bases between them. CDR3 loop: CASSQGGGYGYTF. The CDR3 region has the DNA TGCGCCAGCAGCCAAGGGGGAGGCTATGGCTACACCTTC.

There are many counts of this clonotype. The chain uses TRBV7-2 and TRBJ1-2, with D uncertain. With 1 base removed from V and 3 bases from J, the gap between germline ends came to 9 bases. This CDR3 contains 14 residues. Germline assignment: CDR1 SGHTA and CDR2 FQGNSA. CDR3 amino acids: CASSLEQSDYGYTF. In DNA form, the CDR3 reads TGTGCCAGCAGCTTAGAACAGAGCGACTATGGCTACACCTTC.

J is TRBJ2-3 and V is TRBV20-1; D gene unclear. This CDR3 contains 12 residues. Trimming pared 6 bases from V and 3 bases from J, leaving 10 bases between. Germline loops: CDR1 DFQATT, CDR2 SNEGSKA (reference sequence). DNA for the CDR3: TGCAGTGCCACTCCCCGGACAGATACGCAGTATTTT. As protein: CSATPRTDTQYF.